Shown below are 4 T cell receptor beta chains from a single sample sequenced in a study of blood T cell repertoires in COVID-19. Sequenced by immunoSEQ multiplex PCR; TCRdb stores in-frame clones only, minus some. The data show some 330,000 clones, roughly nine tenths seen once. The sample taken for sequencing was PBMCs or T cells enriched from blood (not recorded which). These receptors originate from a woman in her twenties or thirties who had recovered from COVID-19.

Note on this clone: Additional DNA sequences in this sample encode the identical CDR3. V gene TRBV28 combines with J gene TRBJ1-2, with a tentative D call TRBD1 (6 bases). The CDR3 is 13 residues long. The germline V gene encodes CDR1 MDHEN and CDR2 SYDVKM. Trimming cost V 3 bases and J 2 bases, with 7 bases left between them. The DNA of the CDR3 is TGTGCCAGCAGTTTTGGACAGAACTATGGCTACACCTTC. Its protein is CASSFGQNYGYTF.

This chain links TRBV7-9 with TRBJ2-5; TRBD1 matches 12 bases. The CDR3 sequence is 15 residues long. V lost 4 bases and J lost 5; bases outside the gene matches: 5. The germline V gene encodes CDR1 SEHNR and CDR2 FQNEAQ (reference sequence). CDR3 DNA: TGTGCCAGCAGCTGGGGACAGGGGGCCATGGAGACCCAGTACTTC. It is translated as CASSWGQGAMETQYF.

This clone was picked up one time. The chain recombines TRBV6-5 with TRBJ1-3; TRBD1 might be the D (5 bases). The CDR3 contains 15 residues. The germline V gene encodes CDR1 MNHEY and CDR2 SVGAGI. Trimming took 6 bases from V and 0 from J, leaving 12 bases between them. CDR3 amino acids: CASRVQDNSGNTIYF. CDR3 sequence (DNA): TGTGCCAGCAGGGTACAGGACAACTCTGGAAACACCATATATTTT.

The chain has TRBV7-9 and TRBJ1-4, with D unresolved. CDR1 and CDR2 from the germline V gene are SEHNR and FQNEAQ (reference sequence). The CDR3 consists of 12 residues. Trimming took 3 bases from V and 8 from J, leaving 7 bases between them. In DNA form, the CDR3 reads TGTGCCAGCAGCTTGGACTTGGAAAAACTGTTTTTT. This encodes CASSLDLEKLFF.